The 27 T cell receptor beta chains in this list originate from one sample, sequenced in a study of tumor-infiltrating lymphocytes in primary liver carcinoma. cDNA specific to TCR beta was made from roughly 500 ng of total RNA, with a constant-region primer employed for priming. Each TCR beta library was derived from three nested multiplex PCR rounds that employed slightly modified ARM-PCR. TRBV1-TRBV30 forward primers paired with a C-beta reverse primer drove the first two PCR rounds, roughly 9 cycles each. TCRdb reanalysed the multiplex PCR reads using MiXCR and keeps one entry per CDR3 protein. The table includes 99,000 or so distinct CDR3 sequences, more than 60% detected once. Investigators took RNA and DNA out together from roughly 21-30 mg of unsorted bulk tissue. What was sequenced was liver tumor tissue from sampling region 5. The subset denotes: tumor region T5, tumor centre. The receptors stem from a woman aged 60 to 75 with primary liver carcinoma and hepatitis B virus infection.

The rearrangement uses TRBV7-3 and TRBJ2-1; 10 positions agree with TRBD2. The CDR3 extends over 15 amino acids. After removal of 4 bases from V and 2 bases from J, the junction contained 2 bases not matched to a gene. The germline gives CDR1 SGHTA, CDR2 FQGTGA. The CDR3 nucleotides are TGTGCCAGCAGCTCCGGGACTAGCGCCTACAATGAGCAGTTCTTC. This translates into CASSSGTSAYNEQFF.

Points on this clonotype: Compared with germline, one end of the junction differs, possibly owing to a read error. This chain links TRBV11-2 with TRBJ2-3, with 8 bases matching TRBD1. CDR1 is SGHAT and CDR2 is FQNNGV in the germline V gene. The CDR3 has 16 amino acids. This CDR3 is CASSWGRQGAAGTLYF. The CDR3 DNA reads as TGTGCCAGCAGCTGGGGGAGGCAGGGGGCGGCAGGTACGCTGTATTTT.

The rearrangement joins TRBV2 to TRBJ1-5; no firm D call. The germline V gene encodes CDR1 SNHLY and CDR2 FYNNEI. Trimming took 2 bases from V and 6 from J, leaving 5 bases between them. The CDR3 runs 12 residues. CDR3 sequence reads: CASSEKVQPQHF. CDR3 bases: TGTGCCAGCAGTGAAAAAGTTCAGCCCCAGCATTTT.

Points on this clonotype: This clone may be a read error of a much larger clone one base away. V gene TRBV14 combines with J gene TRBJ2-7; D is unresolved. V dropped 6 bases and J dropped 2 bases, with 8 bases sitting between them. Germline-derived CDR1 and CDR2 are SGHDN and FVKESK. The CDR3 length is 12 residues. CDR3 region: CASRRTAYEQYF. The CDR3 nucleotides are TGTGCCAGCAGGCGCACAGCCTACGAGCAGTACTTC. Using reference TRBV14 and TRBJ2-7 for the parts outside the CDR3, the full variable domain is EAGVTQFPSHSVIEKGQTVTLRCDPISGHDNLYWYRRVMGKEIKFLLHFVKESKQDESGMPNNRFLAERTGGTYSTLKVQPAELEDSGVYFCASRRTAYEQYFGPGTRLTVT.

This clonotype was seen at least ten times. CDR3 DNA sequence: TGTGCCAGCAGCTTAGAAGGGGCCGGGGCCAACGTCCTGACTTTC. Protein sequence: CASSLEGAGANVLTF. This chain links TRBV7-8 with TRBJ2-6; TRBD1 is a possible D gene (5 bases). Trimming removed 1 base from V and 4 bases from J, with 8 bases in between. The CDR3 is 15 amino acids. Germline V gene lookup returns CDR1 SGHVS and CDR2 FQNEAQ.

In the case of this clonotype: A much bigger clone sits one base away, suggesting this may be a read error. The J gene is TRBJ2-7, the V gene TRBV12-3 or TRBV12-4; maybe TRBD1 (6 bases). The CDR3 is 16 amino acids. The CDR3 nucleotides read TGTGCCAGCAGAGCCCAATCCGGGACAAAATACTACGAGCACTACTTC. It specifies CASRAQSGTKYYEHYF.

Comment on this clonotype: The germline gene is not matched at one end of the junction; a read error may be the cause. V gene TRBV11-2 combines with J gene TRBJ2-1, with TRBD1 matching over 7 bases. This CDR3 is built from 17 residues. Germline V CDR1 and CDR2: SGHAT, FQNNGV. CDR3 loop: CARSVRPGQRFYNEQFF. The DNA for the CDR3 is TGCGCCAGGAGCGTACGACCGGGACAGAGATTCTACAATGAGCAGTTCTTC.

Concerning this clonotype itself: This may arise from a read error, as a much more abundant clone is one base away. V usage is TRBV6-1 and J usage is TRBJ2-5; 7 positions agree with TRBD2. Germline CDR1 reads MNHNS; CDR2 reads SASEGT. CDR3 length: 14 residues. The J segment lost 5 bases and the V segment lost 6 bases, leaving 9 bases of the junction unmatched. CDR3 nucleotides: TGTGCCAGCAGCCGGACGGCAGCGGGGGAGACCCAGTACTTC. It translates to CASSRTAAGETQYF.

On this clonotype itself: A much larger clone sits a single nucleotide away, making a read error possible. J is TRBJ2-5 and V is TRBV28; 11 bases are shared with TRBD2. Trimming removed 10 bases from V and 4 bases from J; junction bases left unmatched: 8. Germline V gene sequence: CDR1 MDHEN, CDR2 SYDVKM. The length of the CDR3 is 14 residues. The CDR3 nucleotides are TGTGCCAACAGAAACCTAGCGGGAGGAGAGACCCAGTACTTC. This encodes CANRNLAGGETQYF.

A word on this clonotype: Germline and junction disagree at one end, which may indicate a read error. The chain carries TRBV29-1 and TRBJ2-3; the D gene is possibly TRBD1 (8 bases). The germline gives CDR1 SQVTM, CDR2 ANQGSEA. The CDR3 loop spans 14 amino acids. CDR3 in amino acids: CRVHRGGSTDTQYF. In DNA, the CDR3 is TGCAGGGTACACAGGGGGGGGAGCACAGATACGCAGTATTTC.

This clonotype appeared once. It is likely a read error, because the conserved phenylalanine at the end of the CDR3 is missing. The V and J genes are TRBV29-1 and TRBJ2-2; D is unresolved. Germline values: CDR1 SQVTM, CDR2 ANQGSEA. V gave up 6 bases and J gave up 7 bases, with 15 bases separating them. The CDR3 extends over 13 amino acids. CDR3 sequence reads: CSVTWHPGGELFY. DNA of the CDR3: TGCAGCGTCACGTGGCACCCGGGCGGGGAGCTGTTTTAT.

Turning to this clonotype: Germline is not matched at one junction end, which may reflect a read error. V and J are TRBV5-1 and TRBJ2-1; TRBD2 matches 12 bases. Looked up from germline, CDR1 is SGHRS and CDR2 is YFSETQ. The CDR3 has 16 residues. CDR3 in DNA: TGCGCCAGCAACTTGACTAGCGGGAGCTCCTACAATGAGCAGTTCTTC. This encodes CASNLTSGSSYNEQFF.

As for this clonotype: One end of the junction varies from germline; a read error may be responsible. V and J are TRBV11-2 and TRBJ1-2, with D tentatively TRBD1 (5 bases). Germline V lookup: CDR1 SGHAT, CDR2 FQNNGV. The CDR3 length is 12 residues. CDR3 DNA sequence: TGCGCCATCAGATCCAACCAGGGTGGCTACACCTTC. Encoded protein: CAIRSNQGGYTF.

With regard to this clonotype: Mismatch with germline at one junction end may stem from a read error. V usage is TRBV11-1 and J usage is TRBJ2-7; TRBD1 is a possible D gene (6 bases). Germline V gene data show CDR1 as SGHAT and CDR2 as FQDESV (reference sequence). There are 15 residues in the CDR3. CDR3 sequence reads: CACSPRTADLREQYF. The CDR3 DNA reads TGTGCCTGCAGCCCTCGGACAGCAGATCTACGCGAGCAGTACTTC.

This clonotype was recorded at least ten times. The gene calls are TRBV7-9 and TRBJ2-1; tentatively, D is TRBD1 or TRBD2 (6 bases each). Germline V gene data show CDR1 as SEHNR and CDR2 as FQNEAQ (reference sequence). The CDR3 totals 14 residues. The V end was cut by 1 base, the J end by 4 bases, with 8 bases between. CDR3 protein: CASSLEGGYNEQFF. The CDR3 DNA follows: TGTGCCAGCAGCTTAGAAGGGGGGTACAATGAGCAGTTCTTC.

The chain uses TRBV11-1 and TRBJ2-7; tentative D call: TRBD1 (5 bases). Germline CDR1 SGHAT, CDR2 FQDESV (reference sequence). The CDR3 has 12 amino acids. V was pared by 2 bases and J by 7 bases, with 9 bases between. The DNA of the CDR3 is TGTGCCAGCAGCTTAAACAGGAGAGAGCAGTACTTC. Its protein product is CASSLNRREQYF.

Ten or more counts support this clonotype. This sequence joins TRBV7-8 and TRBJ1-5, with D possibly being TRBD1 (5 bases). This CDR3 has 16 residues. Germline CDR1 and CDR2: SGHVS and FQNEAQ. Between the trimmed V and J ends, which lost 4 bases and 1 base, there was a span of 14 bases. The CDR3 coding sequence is TGTGCCAGCAGCTCGTTGGCGGGGACGAGCAATCAGCCCCAGCATTTT. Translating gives CASSSLAGTSNQPQHF.

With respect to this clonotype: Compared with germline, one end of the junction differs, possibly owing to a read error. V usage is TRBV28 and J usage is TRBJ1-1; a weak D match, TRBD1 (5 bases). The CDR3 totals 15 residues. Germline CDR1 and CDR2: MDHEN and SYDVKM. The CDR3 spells CASGASLGQGTGAFF. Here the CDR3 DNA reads TGTGCCAGCGGGGCGTCACTCGGCCAGGGCACTGGAGCTTTCTTT. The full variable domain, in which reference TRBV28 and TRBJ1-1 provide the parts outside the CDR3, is DVKVTQSSRYLVKRTGEKVFLECVQDMDHENMFWYRQDPGLGLRLIYFSYDVKMKEKGDIPEGYSVSREKKERFSLILESASTNQTSMYLCASGASLGQGTGAFFGQGTRLTVV.

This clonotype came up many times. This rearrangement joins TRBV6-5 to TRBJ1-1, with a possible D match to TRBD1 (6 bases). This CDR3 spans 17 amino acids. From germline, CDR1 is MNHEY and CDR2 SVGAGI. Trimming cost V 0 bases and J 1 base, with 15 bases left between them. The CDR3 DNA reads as TGTGCCAGCAGTTACTCTTTTCTTCGGGGGGCGAACACTGAAGCTTTCTTT. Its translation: CASSYSFLRGANTEAFF.

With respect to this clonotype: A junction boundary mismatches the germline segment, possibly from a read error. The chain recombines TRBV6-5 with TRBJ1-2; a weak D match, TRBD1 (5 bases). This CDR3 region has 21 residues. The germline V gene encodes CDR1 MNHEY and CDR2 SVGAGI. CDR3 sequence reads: CASSYFSVSYTAPVTGYDYTF. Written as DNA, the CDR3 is TGTGCCAGCAGTTACTTTTCAGTTAGCTACACGGCCCCCGTAACAGGCTATGACTACACCTTC.

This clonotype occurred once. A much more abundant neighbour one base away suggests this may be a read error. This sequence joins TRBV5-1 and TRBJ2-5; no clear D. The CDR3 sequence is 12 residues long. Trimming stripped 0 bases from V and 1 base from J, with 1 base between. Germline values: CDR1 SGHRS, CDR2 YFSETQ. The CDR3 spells CASSLGQETQYF. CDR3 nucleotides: TGCGCCAGCAGCTTGGGCCAAGAGACCCAGTACTTC.

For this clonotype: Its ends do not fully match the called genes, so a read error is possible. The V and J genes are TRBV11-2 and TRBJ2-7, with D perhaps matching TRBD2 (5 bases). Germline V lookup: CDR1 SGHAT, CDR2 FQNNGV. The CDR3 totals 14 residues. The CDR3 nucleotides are TGTGCGAGCAGCCCCCCGGGATCCGTCTACGAGCAGAACTTC. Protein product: CASSPPGSVYEQNF.

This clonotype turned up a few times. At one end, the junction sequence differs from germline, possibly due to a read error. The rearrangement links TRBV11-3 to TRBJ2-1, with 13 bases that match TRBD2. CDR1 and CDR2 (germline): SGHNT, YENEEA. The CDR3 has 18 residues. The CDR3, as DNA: TGTGCCAACAGCTTAGATCAACTAGCGGGAGGGCCAGAAAGTGAGCAGTTCTTC. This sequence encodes CANSLDQLAGGPESEQFF.

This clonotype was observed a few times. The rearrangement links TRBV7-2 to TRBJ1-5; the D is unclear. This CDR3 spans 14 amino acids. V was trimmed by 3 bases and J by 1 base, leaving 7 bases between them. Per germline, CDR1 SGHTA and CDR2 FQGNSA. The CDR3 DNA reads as TGTGCCAGCAGCTTTCCTGGAAGCAATCAGCCCCAGCATTTT. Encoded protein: CASSFPGSNQPQHF.

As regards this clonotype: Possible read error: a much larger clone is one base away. CDR3 sequence reads: CASSYSSEGLAGGERFF. The CDR3 coding sequence is TGTGCCAGCAGTTACAGCTCCGAGGGACTAGCGGGAGGAGAGCGGTTCTTC. This rearrangement joins TRBV6-6 to TRBJ2-1, with TRBD2 matching over 15 bases. The CDR3 is 17 residues long. CDR1 is MNHNY, CDR2 SVGAGI, per germline (reference sequence).

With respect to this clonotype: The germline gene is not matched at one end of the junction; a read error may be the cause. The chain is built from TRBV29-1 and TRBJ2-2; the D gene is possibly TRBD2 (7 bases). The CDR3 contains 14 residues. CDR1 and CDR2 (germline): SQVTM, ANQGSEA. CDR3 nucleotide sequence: TGTAGCGCCGCTCGGGGGGCCGGCCACGGGGAGCTACTTTTT. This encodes CSAARGAGHGELLF.

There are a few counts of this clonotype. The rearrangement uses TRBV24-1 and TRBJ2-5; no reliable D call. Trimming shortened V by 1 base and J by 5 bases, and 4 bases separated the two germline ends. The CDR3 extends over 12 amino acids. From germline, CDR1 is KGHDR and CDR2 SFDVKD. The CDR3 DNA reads TGTGCCACCAGTGATTTAAGGGAGACCCAGTACTTC. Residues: CATSDLRETQYF.